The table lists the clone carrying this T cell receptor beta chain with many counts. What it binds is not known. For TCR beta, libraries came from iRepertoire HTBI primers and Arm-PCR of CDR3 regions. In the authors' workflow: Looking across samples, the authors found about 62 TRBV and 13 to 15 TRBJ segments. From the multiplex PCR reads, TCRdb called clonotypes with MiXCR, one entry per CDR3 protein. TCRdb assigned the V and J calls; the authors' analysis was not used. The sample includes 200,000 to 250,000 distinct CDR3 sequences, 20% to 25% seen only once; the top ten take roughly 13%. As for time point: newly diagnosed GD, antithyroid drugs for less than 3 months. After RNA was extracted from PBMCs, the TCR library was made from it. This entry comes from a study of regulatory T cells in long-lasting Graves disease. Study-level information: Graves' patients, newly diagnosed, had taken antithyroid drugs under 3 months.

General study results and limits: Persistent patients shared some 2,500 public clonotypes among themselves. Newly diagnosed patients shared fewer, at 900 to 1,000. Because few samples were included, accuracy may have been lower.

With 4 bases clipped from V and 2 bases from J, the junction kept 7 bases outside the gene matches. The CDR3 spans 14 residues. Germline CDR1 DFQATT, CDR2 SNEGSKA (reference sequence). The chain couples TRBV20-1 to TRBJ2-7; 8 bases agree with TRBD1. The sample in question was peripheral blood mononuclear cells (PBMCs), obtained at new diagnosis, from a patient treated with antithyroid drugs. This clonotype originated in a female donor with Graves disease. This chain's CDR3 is CSATPQTGAYEQYF. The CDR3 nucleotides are TGCAGTGCTACCCCCCAGACAGGGGCCTACGAGCAGTACTTC.